Included here is one T cell receptor (beta chain) sequence, with context. Time point reported: healthy volunteer bleed at 6 weeks. The authors' total RNA extraction used unfractionated whole blood. Germline lookup yields CDR1 SGHRS and CDR2 YFSETQ. V lost 0 bases, J lost 10 bases, and 11 bases lay in between. This CDR3 is 13 amino acids long. The library tagged each cDNA molecule with unique molecular identifiers. In the original workflow: Ranging from about 20,000 to 700,000, TCR counts per sample had a median value of about 96,000. One entry per CDR3 protein, called by TCRdb with MiXCR from the RACE reads. TCRdb's processing, not the authors' own work, is the source of the V and J calls. Of approximately 79,000 distinct CDR3 sequences in the sample, 8.6% were seen once. The source of the sample is a study of human T cells and chemical hapten exposure. Study in general: Small pooled library volume differences mainly caused per-sample TCR yield variation.

The chain uses TRBV5-1 and TRBJ2-1; D gene unclear. This TCR was sampled from a male donor in good health. Some clones in this sample may be carry-over from other donors' samples. Sequenced input: whole blood. Here the CDR3 reads CASSLDSVNEQFF. In nucleotides, the CDR3 is TGCGCCAGCAGCTTGGACAGCGTTAACGAGCAGTTCTTC. Drawing the rest from reference TRBV5-1 and TRBJ2-1, the complete variable domain is KAGVTQTPRYLIKTRGQQVTLSCSPISGHRSVSWYQQTPGQGLQFLFEYFSETQRNKGNFPGRFSGRQFSNSRSEMNVSTLELGDSALYLCASSLDSVNEQFFGPGTRLTVL.